Each of the 10 T cell receptor beta chains below was sequenced from the same sample in a study of cytomegalovirus exposure and HLA in healthy donors (dated by TCRdb to about 2017). The library relied on the immunoSEQ multiplex PCR assay. The multiplex PCR relied on a mix of 60 forward primers for TCR Vbeta segments and 13 reverse primers for TCR Jbeta segments. In its TCRdb copy, this immuneACCESS table keeps in-frame sequences only and misses some clones. Where compared with another copy, unresolved V genes explain less than half of these, and the others have no known cause. The sample profile shows 150,000 to 200,000 clones; 70% to 80% of them were found once. 1.6% of the sample is held by the ten biggest clonotypes. What was sequenced was PBMCs. The receptor set was obtained from a woman between 45 and 65 years old in good health and CMV-seronegative.

This clone was recorded once. The genes are TRBV28 and TRBJ1-1; D is ambiguous. CDR3 length equals 13 residues. Looked up from germline, CDR1 is MDHEN and CDR2 is SYDVKM. Trimming shortened V by 9 bases and J by 4 bases, and 15 bases separated the two germline ends. The chain's CDR3 is CASEPSLLTEAFF. As DNA, the CDR3 is TGTGCCAGTGAACCTTCACTCCTCACTGAAGCTTTCTTT.

V usage is TRBV7-2 and J usage is TRBJ1-1; the match to TRBD1 covers 8 bases. The CDR3 runs 14 residues. Losses at the gene ends were 4 bases for V and 1 base for J; bases not matched to a gene: 2. CDR1 is SGHTA, CDR2 FQGNSA, per germline. The CDR3 DNA sequence: TGTGCCAGCAGCTCGGACAGGGAGAACACTGAAGCTTTCTTT. Amino acid sequence: CASSSDRENTEAFF.

The chain recombines TRBV9 with TRBJ2-3; weak D call: TRBD1 (5 bases). The CDR3 extends over 13 amino acids. Germline-derived CDR1 and CDR2 are SGDLS and YYNGEE. V lost 6 bases and J lost 6, with 14 bases in between. CDR3: CASTSSGLDTQYF. The CDR3 DNA sequence: TGTGCCAGCACCTCCTCAGGGCTTGATACGCAGTATTTT.

The J gene is TRBJ1-5, the V gene TRBV19, with D perhaps TRBD1 (6 bases). V was trimmed by 3 bases and J by 3 bases, leaving 18 bases between them. The germline V gene has CDR1 LNHDA and CDR2 SQIVND (reference sequence). This CDR3 is 17 amino acids long. DNA of the CDR3: TGTGCCAGTAGTATGGTCGGGTCAGGGGCCCTCAATCAGCCCCAGCATTTT. It yields the protein CASSMVGSGALNQPQHF. The whole variable domain, remainder taken from reference TRBV19 and TRBJ1-5, is DGGITQSPKYLFRKEGQNVTLSCEQNLNHDAMYWYRQDPGQGLRLIYYSQIVNDFQKGDIAEGYSVSREKKESFPLTVTSAQKNPTAFYLCASSMVGSGALNQPQHFGDGTRLSIL.

This clone was seen more than once but under ten times. The chain links TRBV4-3 to TRBJ2-6, with 8 bases fitting TRBD2. Per the germline V gene, CDR1 is LGHNA and CDR2 is YSLEER. J gave up 2 bases and V 3 bases, and 6 bases lay outside the gene matches. The CDR3 consists of 17 residues. DNA for the CDR3: TGCGCCAGCAGCCACGATCTGACTAGCGCTGGGGCCAACGTCCTGACTTTC. It is translated as CASSHDLTSAGANVLTF.

The chain employs TRBV7-2 and TRBJ1-1, with D possibly being TRBD1 (6 bases). From germline, CDR1 is SGHTA and CDR2 FQGNSA. CDR3 size: 14 residues. The V gene lost 1 base and the J gene lost 4 bases, with 10 bases spanning the gap. The CDR3: CASSLGRGFTEAFF. The CDR3 coding sequence is TGTGCCAGCAGCTTAGGCAGGGGCTTCACTGAAGCTTTCTTT.

The chain has TRBV6-5 and TRBJ1-1; D ambiguous. V was trimmed by 7 bases and J by 4 bases, leaving 16 bases between them. The CDR3 length is 14 residues. The germline V gene encodes CDR1 MNHEY and CDR2 SVGAGI. As DNA, the CDR3 is TGTGCCAGCATAAGCGATCGGAGAGGCACTGAAGCTTTCTTT. Its translation is CASISDRRGTEAFF.

This chain uses TRBV11-2 with TRBJ2-2; 14 bases agree with TRBD2. The V gene's germline CDR1 is SGHAT and CDR2 FQNNGV. This CDR3 is built from 14 residues. Unmatched junction bases numbered 1, after V lost 7 bases and J lost 6 bases. The CDR3 sequence is CASKGLAGAGELFF. The CDR3 DNA follows: TGTGCCAGCAAGGGACTAGCGGGAGCCGGGGAGCTGTTTTTT.

This chain links TRBV27 with TRBJ2-3; possibly TRBD1 for D (5 bases). Germline CDR1 and CDR2: MNHEY and SMNVEV (reference sequence). The CDR3 consists of 13 residues. Trimming removed 5 bases at V and 5 bases at J, with 11 bases between. The CDR3 sequence is CASSLYRRDTQYF. The CDR3 coding sequence is TGTGCCAGCAGTCTCTACAGGAGAGATACGCAGTATTTT.

The J gene is TRBJ1-4, the V gene TRBV28; TRBD1 is a possible D gene (6 bases). V was shortened by 2 bases and J by 8 bases, with 12 bases between the two germline ends. The CDR3 runs 14 residues. Germline V lookup: CDR1 MDHEN, CDR2 SYDVKM. Here the CDR3 reads CASSLGDIREKLFF. CDR3 in DNA: TGTGCCAGCAGTTTAGGGGACATACGGGAAAAACTGTTTTTT.